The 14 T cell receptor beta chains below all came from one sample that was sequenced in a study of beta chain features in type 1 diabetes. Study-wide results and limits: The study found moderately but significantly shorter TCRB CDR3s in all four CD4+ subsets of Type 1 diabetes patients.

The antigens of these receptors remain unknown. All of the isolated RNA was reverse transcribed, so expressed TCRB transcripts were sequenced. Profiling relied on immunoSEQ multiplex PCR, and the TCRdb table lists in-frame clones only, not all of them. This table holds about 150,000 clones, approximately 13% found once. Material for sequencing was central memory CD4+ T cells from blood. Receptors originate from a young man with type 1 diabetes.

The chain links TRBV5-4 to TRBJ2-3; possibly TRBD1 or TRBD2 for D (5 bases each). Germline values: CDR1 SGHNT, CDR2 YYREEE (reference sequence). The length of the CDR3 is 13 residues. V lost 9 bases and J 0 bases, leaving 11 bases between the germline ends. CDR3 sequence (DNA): TGTGCCACCGGGACGCAAAGCACAGATACGCAGTATTTT. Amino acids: CATGTQSTDTQYF.

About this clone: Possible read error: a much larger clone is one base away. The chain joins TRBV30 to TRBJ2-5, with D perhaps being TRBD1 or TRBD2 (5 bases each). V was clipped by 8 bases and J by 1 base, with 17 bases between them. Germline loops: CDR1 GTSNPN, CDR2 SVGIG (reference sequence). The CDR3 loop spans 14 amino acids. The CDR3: CAGTGKTIQETQYF. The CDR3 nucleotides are TGTGCCGGGACCGGGAAGACTATCCAAGAGACCCAGTACTTC.

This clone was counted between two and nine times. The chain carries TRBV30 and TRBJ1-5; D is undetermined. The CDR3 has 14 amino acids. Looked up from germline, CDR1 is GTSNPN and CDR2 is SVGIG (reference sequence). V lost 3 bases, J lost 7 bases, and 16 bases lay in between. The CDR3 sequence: CAWSPTAVGQPQHF. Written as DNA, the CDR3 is TGTGCCTGGAGCCCAACTGCAGTGGGGCAGCCCCAGCATTTT.

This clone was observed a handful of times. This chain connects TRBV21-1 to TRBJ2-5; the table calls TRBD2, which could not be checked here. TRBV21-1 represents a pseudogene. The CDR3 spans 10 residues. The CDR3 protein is CATREETQYF. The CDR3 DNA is TGTGCCACCCGGGAGGAGACCCAGTACTTC.

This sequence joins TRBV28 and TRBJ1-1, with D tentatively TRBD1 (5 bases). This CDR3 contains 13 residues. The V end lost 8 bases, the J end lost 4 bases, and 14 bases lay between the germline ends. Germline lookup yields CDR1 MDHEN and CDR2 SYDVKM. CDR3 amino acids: CASEAEGSTEAFF. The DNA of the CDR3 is TGTGCCAGCGAGGCGGAGGGGTCCACTGAAGCTTTCTTT.

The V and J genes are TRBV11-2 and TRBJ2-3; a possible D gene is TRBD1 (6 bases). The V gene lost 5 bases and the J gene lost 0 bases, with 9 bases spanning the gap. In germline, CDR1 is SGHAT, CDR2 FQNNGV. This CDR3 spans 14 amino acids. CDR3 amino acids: CASSPGTSTDTQYF. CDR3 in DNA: TGTGCCAGCAGCCCAGGGACAAGCACAGATACGCAGTATTTT.

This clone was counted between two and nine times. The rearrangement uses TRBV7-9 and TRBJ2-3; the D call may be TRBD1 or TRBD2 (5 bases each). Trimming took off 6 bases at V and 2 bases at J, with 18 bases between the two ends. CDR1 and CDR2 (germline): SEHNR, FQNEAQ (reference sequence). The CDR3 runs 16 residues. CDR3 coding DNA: TGTGCCAGCAGGGGGTCAATGGGACGGTACACAGATACGCAGTATTTT. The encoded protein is CASRGSMGRYTDTQYF.

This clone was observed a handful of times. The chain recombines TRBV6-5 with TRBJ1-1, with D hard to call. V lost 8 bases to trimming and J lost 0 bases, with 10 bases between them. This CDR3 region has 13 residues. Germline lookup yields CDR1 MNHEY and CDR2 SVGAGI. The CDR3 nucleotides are TGTGCCAGCCAGTGGCACATGAACACTGAAGCTTTCTTT. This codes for CASQWHMNTEAFF.

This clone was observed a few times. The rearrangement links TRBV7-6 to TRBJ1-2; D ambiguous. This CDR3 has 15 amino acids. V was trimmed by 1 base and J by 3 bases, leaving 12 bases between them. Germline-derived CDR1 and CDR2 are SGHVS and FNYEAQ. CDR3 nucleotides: TGTGCCAGCAGCTTAGATCCCCAGGACGACTATGGCTACACCTTC. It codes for CASSLDPQDDYGYTF.

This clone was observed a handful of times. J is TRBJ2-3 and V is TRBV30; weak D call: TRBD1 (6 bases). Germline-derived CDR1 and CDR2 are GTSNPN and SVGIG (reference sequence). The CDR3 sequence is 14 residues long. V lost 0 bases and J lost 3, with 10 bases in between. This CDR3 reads CAWSVLQGTDTQYF. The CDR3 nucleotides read TGTGCCTGGAGTGTTTTGCAGGGGACAGATACGCAGTATTTT.

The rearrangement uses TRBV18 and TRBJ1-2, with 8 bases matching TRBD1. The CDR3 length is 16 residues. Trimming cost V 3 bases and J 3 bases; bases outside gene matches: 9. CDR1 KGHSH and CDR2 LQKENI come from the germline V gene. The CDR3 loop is CASSPPGTGPDYGYTF. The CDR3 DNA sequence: TGTGCCAGCTCACCCCCCGGGACAGGCCCTGACTATGGCTACACCTTC.

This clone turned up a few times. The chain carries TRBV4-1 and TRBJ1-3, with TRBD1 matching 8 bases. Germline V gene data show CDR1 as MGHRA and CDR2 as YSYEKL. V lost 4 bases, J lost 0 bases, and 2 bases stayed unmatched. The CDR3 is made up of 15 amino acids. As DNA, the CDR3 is TGCGCCAGCAGCCCTACAGGGGGCTCTGGAAACACCATATATTTT. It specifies CASSPTGGSGNTIYF.

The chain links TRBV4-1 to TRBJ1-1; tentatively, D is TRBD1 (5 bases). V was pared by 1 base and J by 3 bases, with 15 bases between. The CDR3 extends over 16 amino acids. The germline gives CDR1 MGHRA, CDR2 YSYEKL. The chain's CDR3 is CASSQGGMGEYTEAFF. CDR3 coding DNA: TGCGCCAGCAGCCAAGGTGGCATGGGGGAGTACACTGAAGCTTTCTTT.

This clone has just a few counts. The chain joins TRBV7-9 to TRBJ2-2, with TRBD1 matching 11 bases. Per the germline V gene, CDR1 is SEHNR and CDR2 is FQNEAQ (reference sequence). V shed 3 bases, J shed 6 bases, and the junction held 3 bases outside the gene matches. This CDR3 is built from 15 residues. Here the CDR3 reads CASSFRDRGSGELFF. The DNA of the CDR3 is TGTGCCAGCAGCTTCCGGGACAGGGGGTCCGGGGAGCTGTTTTTT.